Following are 13 T cell receptor beta chains from one sample sequenced in a study of T cells in Graves' hyperthyroidism and ophthalmopathy. Amplification of TCR beta CDR3 regions was performed using RNA transcripts as template. HTBI primers were employed in a first-round RT-PCR of the TCR CDR3. MiXCR, run by TCRdb on the multiplex PCR reads, gives a single entry per CDR3 protein. The sample shows roughly 500,000 distinct CDR3 sequences, 46% of them seen only once. The sample taken for sequencing was peripheral blood or thyroid tissue (not recorded which). The receptors originated from an adult woman with Graves' disease, either hyperthyroidism or ophthalmopathy (not recorded which).

The V gene is TRBV7-8, the J gene TRBJ1-2, with D possibly being TRBD1 (6 bases). This CDR3 has 13 amino acids. The germline CDR1 and CDR2 sequences are SGHVS and FQNEAQ. Here the CDR3 DNA reads TGTGCTAGGCAGGACAGACATGACTATGGCTACACCTTC. This codes for CARQDRHDYGYTF.

The chain employs TRBV2 and TRBJ2-6; 9 bases fit TRBD1. The CDR3 is 15 residues long. V shed 7 bases, J shed 4 bases, and the junction held 5 bases outside the gene matches. Germline V gives CDR1 SNHLY, CDR2 FYNNEI. The CDR3 loop reads CASNGTGTGANVLTF. CDR3 sequence (DNA): TGTGCCAGCAACGGGACAGGGACCGGGGCCAACGTCCTGACTTTC.

The chain joins TRBV10-3 to TRBJ1-2, with D possibly matching TRBD1 (6 bases). Germline CDR1 and CDR2: ENHRY and SYGVKD. The CDR3 runs to 15 residues. With 4 bases removed from V and 6 bases from J, the gap between germline ends came to 18 bases. In DNA form, the CDR3 reads TGTGCCATCAGTGGGGGGAGGGAGGGGGACGATGGCTACACCTTC. Translated: CAISGGREGDDGYTF.

This clonotype showed up many times. The rearrangement joins TRBV20-1 to TRBJ2-7; no firm D call. Trimming pared 6 bases from V and 5 bases from J, leaving 17 bases between. The CDR3 length is 13 residues. The V gene's germline CDR1 is DFQATT and CDR2 SNEGSKA (reference sequence). CDR3 DNA sequence: TGCAGTGCCTTTTCAAGATGGGGTGACGAGCAGTACTTC. It translates to CSAFSRWGDEQYF.

The chain uses TRBV29-1 and TRBJ2-7, with D perhaps matching TRBD2 (6 bases). V lost 4 bases and J 4 bases, leaving 14 bases between the germline ends. CDR1 is SQVTM and CDR2 is ANQGSEA in the germline V gene. The CDR3 covers 13 residues. In DNA, the CDR3 is TGCAGCGTTGGCGGAGGGCCAGTGTACGAGCAGTACTTC. Residues: CSVGGGPVYEQYF.

Ten or more counts support this clonotype. The chain couples TRBV15 to TRBJ1-5; 10 nucleotides line up with TRBD1. CDR3 length equals 15 residues. Germline V gene data show CDR1 as LNHNV and CDR2 as YYDKDF (reference sequence). V lost 3 bases to trimming and J lost 4 bases; unmatched junction nucleotides: 3. The CDR3 coding sequence is TGTGCCACCAGCAGGTGGGGACAGGGGAATCAGCCCCAGCATTTT. It codes for CATSRWGQGNQPQHF.

Ten or more counts support this clonotype. The rearrangement uses TRBV7-2 and TRBJ2-5; 7 positions agree with TRBD1. This CDR3 region has 13 residues. With 7 bases clipped from V and 5 bases from J, the junction kept 7 bases outside the gene matches. Germline V gene lookup returns CDR1 SGHTA and CDR2 FQGNSA. Here the CDR3 reads CASNRQGRETQYF. The DNA for the CDR3 is TGTGCCAGCAATAGACAGGGAAGGGAGACCCAGTACTTC.

The rearrangement joins TRBV15 to TRBJ2-5, with 9 nucleotides matching TRBD2. This CDR3 spans 14 amino acids. Looked up from germline, CDR1 is LNHNV and CDR2 is YYDKDF (reference sequence). V trimming: 5 bases; J trimming: 4 bases; junction bases outside the gene matches: 5. The CDR3: CATSETSGSETQYF. The CDR3 bases are TGTGCCACCAGCGAGACTAGCGGCTCAGAGACCCAGTACTTC.

The rearrangement joins TRBV15 to TRBJ1-1; TRBD1 might be the D (5 bases). Trimming pared 2 bases from V and 4 bases from J, leaving 14 bases between. CDR3 length: 15 amino acids. CDR1 is LNHNV and CDR2 is YYDKDF in the germline V gene (reference sequence). This CDR3 reads CATSRSPERGTEAFF. The CDR3, as DNA: TGTGCCACCAGCAGATCCCCAGAAAGGGGCACTGAAGCTTTCTTT.

This clonotype was counted many times. The rearrangement joins TRBV10-2 to TRBJ1-5; D unresolved. Trimming took 2 bases from V and 0 from J, leaving 5 bases between them. The germline V gene encodes CDR1 WSHSY and CDR2 SAAADI. The CDR3 loop spans 14 amino acids. The chain's CDR3 is CASSETHSNQPQHF. The CDR3 DNA sequence: TGCGCCAGCAGTGAGACCCATAGCAATCAGCCCCAGCATTTT.

This chain links TRBV7-6 with TRBJ2-2, with D uncertain. CDR3 length equals 14 residues. Trimming removed 5 bases at V and 6 bases at J, with 13 bases between. Germline V gene lookup returns CDR1 SGHVS and CDR2 FNYEAQ. The CDR3 loop reads CASSAENSPGELFF. CDR3 sequence (DNA): TGTGCCAGCAGCGCAGAAAATAGCCCCGGGGAGCTGTTTTTT.

This clonotype turned up a few times. CDR3: CSARWGMGNQPQHF. The CDR3 coding sequence is TGCAGTGCTAGATGGGGTATGGGCAATCAGCCCCAGCATTTT. This chain uses TRBV20-1 with TRBJ1-5; no clear D. Per germline, CDR1 DFQATT and CDR2 SNEGSKA (reference sequence). Trimming took off 2 bases at V and 2 bases at J, with 10 bases between the two ends. This CDR3 spans 14 amino acids.

This rearrangement joins TRBV7-3 to TRBJ2-7; D might be TRBD1 (6 bases). V gave up 5 bases and J gave up 3 bases, with 11 bases separating them. CDR3 length: 13 residues. Looked up from germline, CDR1 is SGHTA and CDR2 is FQGTGA. In DNA, the CDR3 is TGTGCCAGCAGCGAAGACAGGAACTACGAGCAGTACTTC. It encodes CASSEDRNYEQYF.